This T cell receptor (beta chain) was captured by sequencing in a study of CD8 T cells in ankylosing spondylitis. V gave up 2 bases and J gave up 6 bases, with 12 bases separating them. The CDR3 has 14 amino acids. Broader study findings: Clones linked to the disease showed a CD8+ phenotype. They occurred at relatively low frequencies in peripheral blood. Past studies reported some motif variants in reactive arthritis synovial fluid and blood.

Quantitative barcoded 5'-RACE was used to prepare TCR beta libraries. TCRdb re-called the 5' RACE reads with MiXCR, one entry per CDR3 protein. The sample holds over 100,000 distinct CDR3 sequences; about an eighth are singletons and the top ten take about 4%. In the case of this clonotype: Its matching antigen is unknown.

The V call is TRBV12-3 or TRBV12-4, the J call TRBJ2-3; D unclear. The specimen sequenced was blood, either unsorted or a sorted T cell fraction (not recorded which). The source of this sequence is a female donor with ankylosing spondylitis or in good health (not recorded which). This CDR3 reads CASSLRSVADTQYF. As DNA, the CDR3 is TGTGCCAGCAGTTTACGTAGTGTTGCGGATACGCAGTATTTT.